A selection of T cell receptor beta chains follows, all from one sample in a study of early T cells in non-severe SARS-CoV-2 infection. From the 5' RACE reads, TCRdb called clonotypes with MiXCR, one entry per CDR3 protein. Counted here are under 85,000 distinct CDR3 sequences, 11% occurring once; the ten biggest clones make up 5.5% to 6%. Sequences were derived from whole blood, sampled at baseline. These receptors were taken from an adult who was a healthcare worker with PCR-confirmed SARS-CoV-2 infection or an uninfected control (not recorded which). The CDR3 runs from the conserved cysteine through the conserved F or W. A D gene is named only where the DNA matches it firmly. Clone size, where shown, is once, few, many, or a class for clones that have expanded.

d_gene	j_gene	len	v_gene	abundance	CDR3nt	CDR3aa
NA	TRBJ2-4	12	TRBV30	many	TGTGCCTGGGCAGGGGACAAAAACATTCAGTACTTC	CAWAGDKNIQYF
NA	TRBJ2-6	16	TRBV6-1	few	TGTGCCAGCAGGAGGCTGTCCCCTCCTGGGGCCAACGTCCTGACTTTC	CASRRLSPPGANVLTF
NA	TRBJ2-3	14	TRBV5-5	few	TGTGCCAGCAGCCAGAGCGACCGCCTGGATACGCAGTATTTT	CASSQSDRLDTQYF
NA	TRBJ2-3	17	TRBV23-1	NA	TGCGCCAGCAGTCAAACCCCTCGCCGGGACCGTGCAGATACGCAGTATTTT	CASSQTPRRDRADTQYF
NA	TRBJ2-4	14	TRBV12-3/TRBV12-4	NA	TGTGCCAGCACCAGGACTGGGATGGGGGGCATTCAGTACTTC	CASTRTGMGGIQYF
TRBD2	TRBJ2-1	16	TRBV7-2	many	TGTGCCAGCAGCCCCCTAGGGACTAGCGGGAGGCATGAGCAGTTCTTC	CASSPLGTSGRHEQFF
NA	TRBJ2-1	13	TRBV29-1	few	TGCAGCGCTCTCGGGGGCCCTAGCAATGAGCAGTTCTTC	CSALGGPSNEQFF
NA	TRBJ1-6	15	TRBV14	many	TGTGCCAGCAGTCTCCGGGACACCCTAAGGACACCCCTCCACTTT	CASSLRDTLRTPLHF
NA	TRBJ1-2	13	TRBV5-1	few	TGCGCCAGCAGCTTAGAGGGAAACTATGGCTACACCTTC	CASSLEGNYGYTF
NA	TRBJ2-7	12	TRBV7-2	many	TGTGCCAGCAGCTACGGACAGTACGAGCAGTACTTC	CASSYGQYEQYF
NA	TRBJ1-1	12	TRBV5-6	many	TGTGCCAGCAGCTTAGGGGACACTGAAGCTTTCTTT	CASSLGDTEAFF
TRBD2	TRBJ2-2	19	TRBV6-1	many	TGTGCCAGCAGTTTTTATCACGGACTAGCGGGGGGAAACACCGGGGAGCTGTTTTTT	CASSFYHGLAGGNTGELFF
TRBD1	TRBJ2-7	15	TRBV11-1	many	TGTGCCAGCAGCGTAATTGGACAGGGAGTTTACGAGCAGTACTTC	CASSVIGQGVYEQYF
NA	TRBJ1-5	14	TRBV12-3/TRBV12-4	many	TGTGCCAGCGGAAGGGCAGGGAGCAATCAGCCCCAGCATTTT	CASGRAGSNQPQHF
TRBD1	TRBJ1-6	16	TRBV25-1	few	TGTGCCAGCAGCCAGGAGACAGGGGTAAATAATTCACCCCTCCACTTT	CASSQETGVNNSPLHF
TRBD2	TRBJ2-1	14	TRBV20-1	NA	TGCAGTGCTAGAGCTAGCGGGGGGGCCTCCATGCAGTTCTTC	CSARASGGASMQFF
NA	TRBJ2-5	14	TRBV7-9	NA	TGTGCCAGCAGCTTGGTGGGGACCCGAGAGACCCAGTACTTC	CASSLVGTRETQYF
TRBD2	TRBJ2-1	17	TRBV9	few	TGTGCCAGCAGCCCCCAACTAGCGGGGGACTCCTACAATGAGCAGTTCTTC	CASSPQLAGDSYNEQFF
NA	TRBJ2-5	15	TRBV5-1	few	TGCGCCAGCAGCTTGGTTGCGGGGTCTCAAGAGACCCAGTACTTC	CASSLVAGSQETQYF
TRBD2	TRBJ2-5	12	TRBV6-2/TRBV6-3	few	TGTGCCAGTCGGGAGGCCACTGCGTCCCAGTACTTC	CASREATASQYF
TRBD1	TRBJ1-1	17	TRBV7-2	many	TGTGCCAGCAGCTTGCTGGACAGGGGGCTACTGAACACTGAAGCTTTCTTT	CASSLLDRGLLNTEAFF
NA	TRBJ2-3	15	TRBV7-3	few	TGTGCCAGCAGCTTGGGGCGGGGAGGAGGATATACGCAGTATTTT	CASSLGRGGGYTQYF
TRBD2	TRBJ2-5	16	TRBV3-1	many	TGTGCCAGCAGCCCTTCCGGACTAGCGGGGAAAGAGACCCAGTACTTC	CASSPSGLAGKETQYF
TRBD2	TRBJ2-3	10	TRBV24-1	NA	TGCGGGGGGTACACAGATACGCAGTATTTT	CGGYTDTQYF
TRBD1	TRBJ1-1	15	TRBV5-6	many	TGTGCCAGCAGCTTGGCGGCAGGGGGCAACACTGAAGCTTTCTTT	CASSLAAGGNTEAFF
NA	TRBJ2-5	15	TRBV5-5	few	TGTGCCAGCAGCGGGGGGCGGAGACGCGAGGAGACCCAGTACTTC	CASSGGRRREETQYF
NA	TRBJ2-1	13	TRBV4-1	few	TGCGCCAGCAGCCAAGCCCTCCGGACTCCAACGCTCTTC	CASSQALRTPTLF
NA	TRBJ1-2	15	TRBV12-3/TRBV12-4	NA	TGTGCCAGCAGTCCTCGGAGACGGCCGACCTATGGCTACACCTTC	CASSPRRRPTYGYTF
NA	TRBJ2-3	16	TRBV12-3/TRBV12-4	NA	TGTGCCAGCAGTCCCGCCAGGGAATTCTACACAGATACGCAGTATTTT	CASSPAREFYTDTQYF
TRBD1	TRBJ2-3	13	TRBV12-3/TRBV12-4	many	TGTGCCAGCAGCACAGGGGACACAGATACGCAGTATTTT	CASSTGDTDTQYF
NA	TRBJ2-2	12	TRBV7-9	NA	TGTGCCAGCAGCCTTCTGTCCGGGGAGCTGTTTTTT	CASSLLSGELFF
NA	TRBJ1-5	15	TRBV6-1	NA	TGTGCCAGCAGTGAAACAGGGACATCAATTATACCCCAGCATTTT	CASSETGTSIIPQHF
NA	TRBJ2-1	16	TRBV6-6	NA	TGTGCCAGCAGTTACTCGTTCGGGGCATCCTACAATGAGCAGTTCTTC	CASSYSFGASYNEQFF
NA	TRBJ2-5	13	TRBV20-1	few	TGCAGTGCTAGGGGTTCGCTCCAAGAGACCCAGTACTTC	CSARGSLQETQYF
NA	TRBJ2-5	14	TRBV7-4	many	TGTGCCAGCAGCGGTACAGGGTGCGGAGAGACCCAGTACTTC	CASSGTGCGETQYF
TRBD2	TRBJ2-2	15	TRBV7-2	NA	TGTGCCAGCAGCCCAGGTGGAGGGAGGGCCGGGGAGCTGTTTTTT	CASSPGGGRAGELFF
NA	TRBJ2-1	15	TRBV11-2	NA	TGTGCCAGCAGCCCCATACAGGCACCCTACAATGAGCAGTTCTTC	CASSPIQAPYNEQFF
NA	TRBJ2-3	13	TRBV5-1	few	TGCGCCAGCAGCTTGGATCGGACGGATACGCAGTATTTT	CASSLDRTDTQYF
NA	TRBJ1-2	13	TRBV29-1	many	TGCAGCGTTGCCAAGCCGGGAGGCTATGGCTACACCTTC	CSVAKPGGYGYTF
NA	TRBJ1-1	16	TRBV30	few	TGTGCCTGGAGTCACCCGGCCAAAATCGGGAACACTGAAGCTTTCTTT	CAWSHPAKIGNTEAFF
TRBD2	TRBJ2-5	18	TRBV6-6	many	TGTGCCAGCAGTCGGACAACGGGACTAGCGGGGCTCCAAGAGACCCAGTACTTC	CASSRTTGLAGLQETQYF
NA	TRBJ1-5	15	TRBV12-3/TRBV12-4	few	TGTGCCAGCAGTTTGGTGGGAGGGAGCAATCAGCCCCAGCATTTT	CASSLVGGSNQPQHF
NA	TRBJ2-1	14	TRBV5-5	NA	TGTGCCAGCAGCTGGAAGGCCCAGGGCGATGAGCAGTTCTTC	CASSWKAQGDEQFF
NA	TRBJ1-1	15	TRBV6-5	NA	TGTGCCAGCAGACCATCCCTTGACAGGATCACTGAAGCTTTCTTT	CASRPSLDRITEAFF
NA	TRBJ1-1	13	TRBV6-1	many	TGTGCCAGCAGTGCCGAATTTAACACTGAAGCTTTCTTT	CASSAEFNTEAFF
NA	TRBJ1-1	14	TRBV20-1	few	TGCAGTGTCTGGGGTTCAAGCGCAAACACTGAAGCTTTCTTT	CSVWGSSANTEAFF
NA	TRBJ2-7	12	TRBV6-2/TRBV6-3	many	TGTGCCAGCGGGATGAGGTCCTACGAGCAGTACTTC	CASGMRSYEQYF
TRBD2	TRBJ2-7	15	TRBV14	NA	TGTGCCAGCAGCCTATCGGGACTAGCGCCATACGAGCAGTACTTC	CASSLSGLAPYEQYF
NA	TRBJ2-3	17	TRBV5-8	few	TGTGCCAGCAGCTTGGCCATTGTGACAGACACGAGGAATACGCAGTATTTT	CASSLAIVTDTRNTQYF
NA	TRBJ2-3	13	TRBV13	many	TGTGCCAGCAGCTTAGGCCTCACAGATACGCAGTATTTT	CASSLGLTDTQYF
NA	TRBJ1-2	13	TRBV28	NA	TGTGCCAGCAGGGGGACATTTAACTATGGCTACACCTTC	CASRGTFNYGYTF
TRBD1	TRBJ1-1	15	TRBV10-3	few	TGTGCCATCAGCCAGCCGAACAGGGGGCGGTCTGAAGCTTTCTTT	CAISQPNRGRSEAFF
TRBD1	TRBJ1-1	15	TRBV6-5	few	TGTGCCAGCAGACGTAGGGACAGGGGAGCCATTGAAGCTTTCTTT	CASRRRDRGAIEAFF